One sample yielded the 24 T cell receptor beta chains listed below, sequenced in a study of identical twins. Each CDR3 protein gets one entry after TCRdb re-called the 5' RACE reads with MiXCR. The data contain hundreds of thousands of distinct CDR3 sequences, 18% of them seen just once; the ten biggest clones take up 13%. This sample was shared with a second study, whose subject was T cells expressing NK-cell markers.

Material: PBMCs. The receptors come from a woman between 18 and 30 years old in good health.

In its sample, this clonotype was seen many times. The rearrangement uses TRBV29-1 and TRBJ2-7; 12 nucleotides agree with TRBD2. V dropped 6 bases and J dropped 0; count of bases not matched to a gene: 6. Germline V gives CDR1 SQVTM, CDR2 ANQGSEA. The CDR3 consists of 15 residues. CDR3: CSVRLAGASSYEQYF. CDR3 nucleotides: TGCAGCGTGAGACTAGCGGGGGCGAGCTCCTACGAGCAGTACTTC.

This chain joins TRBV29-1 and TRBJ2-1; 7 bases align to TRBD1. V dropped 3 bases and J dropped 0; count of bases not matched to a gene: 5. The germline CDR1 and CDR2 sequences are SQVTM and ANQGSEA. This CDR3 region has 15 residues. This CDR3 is CSVETGTNSYNEQFF. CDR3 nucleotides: TGCAGCGTTGAGACAGGGACAAACTCCTACAATGAGCAGTTCTTC.

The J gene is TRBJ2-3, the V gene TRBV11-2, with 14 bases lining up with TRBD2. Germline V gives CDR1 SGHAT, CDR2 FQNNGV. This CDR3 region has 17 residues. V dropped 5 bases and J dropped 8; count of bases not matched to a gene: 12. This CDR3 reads CASSDMGTSGREGTQYF. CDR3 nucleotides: TGTGCCAGCAGCGACATGGGGACTAGCGGGAGAGAGGGTACGCAGTATTTT.

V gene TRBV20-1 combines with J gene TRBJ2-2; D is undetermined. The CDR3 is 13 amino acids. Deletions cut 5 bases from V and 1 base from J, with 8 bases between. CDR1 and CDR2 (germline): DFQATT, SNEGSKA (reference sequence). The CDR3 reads CSALSGNTGELFF. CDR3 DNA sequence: TGCAGTGCTCTCTCAGGGAACACCGGGGAGCTGTTTTTT.

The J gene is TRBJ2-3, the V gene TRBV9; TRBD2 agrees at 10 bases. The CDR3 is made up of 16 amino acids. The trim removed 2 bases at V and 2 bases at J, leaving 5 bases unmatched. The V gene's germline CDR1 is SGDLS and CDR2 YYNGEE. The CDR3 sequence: CASSVSGTSATDTQYF. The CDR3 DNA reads TGTGCCAGCAGCGTGAGCGGGACTAGCGCCACAGATACGCAGTATTTT.

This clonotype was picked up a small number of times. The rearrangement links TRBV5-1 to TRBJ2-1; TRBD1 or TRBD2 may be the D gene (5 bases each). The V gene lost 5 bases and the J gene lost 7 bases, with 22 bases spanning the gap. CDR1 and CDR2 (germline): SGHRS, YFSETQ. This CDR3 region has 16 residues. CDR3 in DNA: TGCGCCAGCAGATCCGGGACCTTAGGGGTTGGGAATGAGCAGTTCTTC. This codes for CASRSGTLGVGNEQFF.

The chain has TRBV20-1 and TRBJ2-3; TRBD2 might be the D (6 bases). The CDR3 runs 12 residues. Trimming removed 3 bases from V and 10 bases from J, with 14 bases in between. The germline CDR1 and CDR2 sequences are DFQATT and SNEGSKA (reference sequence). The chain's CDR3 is CSASALASAQYF. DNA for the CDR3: TGCAGTGCTAGTGCACTAGCTTCGGCGCAGTATTTT.

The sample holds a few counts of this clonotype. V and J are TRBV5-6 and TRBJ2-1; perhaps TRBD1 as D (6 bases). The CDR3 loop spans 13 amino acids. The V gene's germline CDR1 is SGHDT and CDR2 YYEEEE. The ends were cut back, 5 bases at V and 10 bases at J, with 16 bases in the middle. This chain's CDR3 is CASRQGVLLEQFF. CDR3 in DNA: TGTGCCAGCAGACAGGGCGTGCTTTTGGAGCAGTTCTTC. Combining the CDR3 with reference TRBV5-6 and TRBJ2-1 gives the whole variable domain DAGVTQSPTHLIKTRGQQVTLRCSPKSGHDTVSWYQQALGQGPQFIFQYYEEEERQRGNFPDRFSGHQFPNYSSELNVNALLLGDSALYLCASRQGVLLEQFFGPGTRLTVL.

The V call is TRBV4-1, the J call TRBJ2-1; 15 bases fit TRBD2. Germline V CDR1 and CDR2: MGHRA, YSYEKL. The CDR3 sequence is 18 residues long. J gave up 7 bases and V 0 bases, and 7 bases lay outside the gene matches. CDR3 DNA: TGCGCCAGCAGCCAAGAATTAGGTGGGACTAGCGGGAGGAATGAGCAGTTCTTC. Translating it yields CASSQELGGTSGRNEQFF.

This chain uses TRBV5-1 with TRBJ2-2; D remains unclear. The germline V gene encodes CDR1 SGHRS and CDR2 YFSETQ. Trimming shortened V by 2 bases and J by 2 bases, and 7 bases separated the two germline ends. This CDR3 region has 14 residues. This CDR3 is CASSFMRNTGELFF. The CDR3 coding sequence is TGCGCCAGCAGCTTTATGCGCAACACCGGGGAGCTGTTTTTT. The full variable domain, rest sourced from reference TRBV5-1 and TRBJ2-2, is KAGVTQTPRYLIKTRGQQVTLSCSPISGHRSVSWYQQTPGQGLQFLFEYFSETQRNKGNFPGRFSGRQFSNSRSEMNVSTLELGDSALYLCASSFMRNTGELFFGEGSRLTVL.

CDR3 residues: CASSYVGGGRETQYF. For the CDR3, the DNA is TGTGCCAGCAGTTACGTCGGGGGCGGGCGGGAGACCCAGTACTTC. The V call is TRBV12-3 or TRBV12-4, the J call TRBJ2-5; either TRBD1 or TRBD2 may supply D (6 bases each). The CDR3 is made up of 15 amino acids. V was cut by 4 bases and J by 5 bases, with 17 bases left in between.

The CDR3 nucleotides read TGTGCCAGCAGGACAGGGTTCAATGAGCAGTTCTTC. It translates to CASRTGFNEQFF. The chain is built from TRBV6-6 and TRBJ2-1; 7 nucleotides line up with TRBD1. With V trimmed by 6 bases and J by 6 bases, 2 bases remained unmatched. Per germline, CDR1 MNHNY and CDR2 SVGAGI (reference sequence). The CDR3 runs to 12 residues.

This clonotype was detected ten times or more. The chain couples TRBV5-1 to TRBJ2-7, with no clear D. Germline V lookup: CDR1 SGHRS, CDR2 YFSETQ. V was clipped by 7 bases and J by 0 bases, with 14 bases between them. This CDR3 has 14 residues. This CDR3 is CASGESFPSYEQYF. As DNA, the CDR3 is TGCGCCAGCGGGGAATCTTTCCCCTCCTACGAGCAGTACTTC.

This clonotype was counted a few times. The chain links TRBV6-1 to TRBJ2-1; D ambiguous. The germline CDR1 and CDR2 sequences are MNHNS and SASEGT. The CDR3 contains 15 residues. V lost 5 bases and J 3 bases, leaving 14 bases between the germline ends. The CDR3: CASSLTTTFYNEQFF. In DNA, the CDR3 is TGTGCCAGCAGTCTCACTACGACGTTCTACAATGAGCAGTTCTTC.

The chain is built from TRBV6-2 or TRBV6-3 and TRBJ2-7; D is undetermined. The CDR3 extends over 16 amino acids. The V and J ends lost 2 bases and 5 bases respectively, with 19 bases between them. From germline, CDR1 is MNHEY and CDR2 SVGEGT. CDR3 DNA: TGTGCCAGCAGTTACATCTCCCTGCGGACCCTACACGAGCAGTACTTC. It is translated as CASSYISLRTLHEQYF.

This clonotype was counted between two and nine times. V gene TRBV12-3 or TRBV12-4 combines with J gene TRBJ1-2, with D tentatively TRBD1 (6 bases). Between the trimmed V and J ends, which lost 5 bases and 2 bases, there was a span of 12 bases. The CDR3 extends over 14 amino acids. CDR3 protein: CASSIRTANYGYTF. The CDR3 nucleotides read TGTGCCAGCAGTATCCGGACAGCCAACTATGGCTACACCTTC.

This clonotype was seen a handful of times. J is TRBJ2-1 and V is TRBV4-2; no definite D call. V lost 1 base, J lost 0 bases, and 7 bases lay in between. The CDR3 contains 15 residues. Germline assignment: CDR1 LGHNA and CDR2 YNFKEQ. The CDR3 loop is CASSQVSSSYNEQFF. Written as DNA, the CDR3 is TGTGCCAGCAGCCAAGTTAGTAGCTCCTACAATGAGCAGTTCTTC.

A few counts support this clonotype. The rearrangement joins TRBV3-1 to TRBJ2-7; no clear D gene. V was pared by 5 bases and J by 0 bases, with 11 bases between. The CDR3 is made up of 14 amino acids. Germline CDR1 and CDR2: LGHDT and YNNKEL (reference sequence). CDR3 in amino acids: CASSIAAYSYEQYF. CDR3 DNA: TGTGCCAGCAGCATCGCGGCCTACTCCTACGAGCAGTACTTC.

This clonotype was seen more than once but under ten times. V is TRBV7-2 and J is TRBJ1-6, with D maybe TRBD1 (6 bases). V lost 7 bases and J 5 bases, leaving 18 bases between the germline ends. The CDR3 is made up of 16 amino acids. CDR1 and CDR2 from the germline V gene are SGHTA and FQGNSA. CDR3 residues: CASTQGRYGDNSPLHF. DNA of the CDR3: TGTGCCAGCACCCAGGGGCGATATGGAGATAATTCACCCCTCCACTTT. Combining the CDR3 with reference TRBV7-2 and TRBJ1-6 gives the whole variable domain GAGVSQSPSNKVTEKGKDVELRCDPISGHTALYWYRQSLGQGLEFLIYFQGNSAPDKSGLPSDRFSAERTGGSVSTLTIQRTQQEDSAVYLCASTQGRYGDNSPLHFGNGTRLTVT.

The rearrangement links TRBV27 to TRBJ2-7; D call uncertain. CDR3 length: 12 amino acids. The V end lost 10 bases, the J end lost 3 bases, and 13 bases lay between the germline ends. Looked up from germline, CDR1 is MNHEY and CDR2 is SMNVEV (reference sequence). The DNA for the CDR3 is TGTGCCACCACGGACGATTACTACGAGCAGTACTTC. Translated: CATTDDYYEQYF.

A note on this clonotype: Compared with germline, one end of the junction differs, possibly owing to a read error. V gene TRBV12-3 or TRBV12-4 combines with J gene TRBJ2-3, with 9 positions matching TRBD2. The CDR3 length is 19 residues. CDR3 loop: CAISLATRGGWSGRNTQYF. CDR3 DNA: TGTGCCATCAGTTTAGCTACGCGGGGGGGCTGGAGCGGTAGGAATACGCAGTATTTT.

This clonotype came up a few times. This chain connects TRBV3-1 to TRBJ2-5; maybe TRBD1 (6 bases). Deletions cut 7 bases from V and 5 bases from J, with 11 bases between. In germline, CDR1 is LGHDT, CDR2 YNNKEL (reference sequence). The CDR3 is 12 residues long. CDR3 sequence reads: CASTRQGETQYF. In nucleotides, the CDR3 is TGTGCCAGCACCAGGCAGGGGGAGACCCAGTACTTC.

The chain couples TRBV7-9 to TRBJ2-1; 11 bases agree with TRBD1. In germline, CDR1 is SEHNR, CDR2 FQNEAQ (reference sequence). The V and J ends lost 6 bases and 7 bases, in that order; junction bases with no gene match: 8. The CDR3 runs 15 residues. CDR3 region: CASSSGQGALNEQFF. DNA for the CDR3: TGTGCCAGCAGTTCCGGACAGGGGGCGCTTAATGAGCAGTTCTTC.

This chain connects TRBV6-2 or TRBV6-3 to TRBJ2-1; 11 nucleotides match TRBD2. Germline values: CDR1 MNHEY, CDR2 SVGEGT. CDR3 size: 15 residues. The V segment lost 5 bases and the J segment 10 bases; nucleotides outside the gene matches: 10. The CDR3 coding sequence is TGTGCCAGCAGTCACAAACTAGCGGGAGTGTCGGAGCAGTTCTTC. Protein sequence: CASSHKLAGVSEQFF.